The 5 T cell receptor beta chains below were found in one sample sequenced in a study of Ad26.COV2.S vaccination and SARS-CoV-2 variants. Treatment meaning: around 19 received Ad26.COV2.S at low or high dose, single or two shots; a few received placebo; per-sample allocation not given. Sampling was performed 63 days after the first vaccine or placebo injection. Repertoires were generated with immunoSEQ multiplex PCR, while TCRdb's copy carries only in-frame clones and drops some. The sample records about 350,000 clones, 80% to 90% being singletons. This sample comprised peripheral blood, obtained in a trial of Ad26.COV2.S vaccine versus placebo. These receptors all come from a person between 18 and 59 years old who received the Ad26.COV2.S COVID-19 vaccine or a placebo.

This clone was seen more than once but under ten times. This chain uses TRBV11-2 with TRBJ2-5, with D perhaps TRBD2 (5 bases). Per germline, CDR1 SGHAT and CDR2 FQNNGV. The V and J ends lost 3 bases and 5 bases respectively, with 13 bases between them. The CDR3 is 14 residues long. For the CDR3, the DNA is TGTGCCAGCAGCTTGTGGCGCTCGGGGGAGACCCAGTACTTC. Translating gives CASSLWRSGETQYF.

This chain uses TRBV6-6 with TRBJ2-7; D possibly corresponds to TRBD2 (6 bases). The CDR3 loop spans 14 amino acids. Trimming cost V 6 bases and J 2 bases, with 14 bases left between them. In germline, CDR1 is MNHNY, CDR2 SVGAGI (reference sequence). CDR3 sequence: CASRPAGLTYEQYF. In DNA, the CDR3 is TGTGCCAGCAGGCCCGCGGGGTTAACCTACGAGCAGTACTTC.

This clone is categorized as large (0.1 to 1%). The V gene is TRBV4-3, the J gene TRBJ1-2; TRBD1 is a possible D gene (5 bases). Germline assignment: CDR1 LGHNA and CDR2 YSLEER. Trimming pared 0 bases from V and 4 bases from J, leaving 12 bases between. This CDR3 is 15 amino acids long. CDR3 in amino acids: CASSQDPAGPYGYTF. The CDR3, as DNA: TGCGCCAGCAGCCAAGATCCGGCAGGGCCCTATGGCTACACCTTC.

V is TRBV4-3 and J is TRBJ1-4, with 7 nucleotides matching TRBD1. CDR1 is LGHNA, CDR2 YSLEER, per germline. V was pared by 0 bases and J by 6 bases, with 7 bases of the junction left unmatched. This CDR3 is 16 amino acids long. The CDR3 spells CASSQDGAGGHEKLFF. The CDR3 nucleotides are TGCGCCAGCAGCCAAGATGGGGCAGGGGGTCATGAAAAACTGTTTTTT.

DNA of the CDR3: TGTGCCAGCAGTCCGGACAGGGGGCGCCTCGAGCAGTACTTC. This sequence encodes CASSPDRGRLEQYF. The rearrangement joins TRBV28 to TRBJ2-7, with 11 bases identical to TRBD1. Germline V gene data show CDR1 as MDHEN and CDR2 as SYDVKM. J gave up 6 bases and V 5 bases, and 6 bases lay outside the gene matches. CDR3 length: 14 residues.